Listed below are T cell receptor beta chains from one sample, sequenced in a study of CD8 T cells in Susac syndrome. TCRdb re-analysed the immunoSEQ multiplex PCR reads in MiXCR, keeping a single row per CDR3 protein. The table lists about 190,000 distinct CDR3 sequences, more than 90% of them singletons. The sequenced material came from CD4+ T cells from PBMCs. The receptors shown here come from a human donor with Susac syndrome. CDR3s include the opening cysteine and the closing phenylalanine or tryptophan. Each record gives: D gene, J gene, clone size, CDR3 length, V gene, CDR3 protein, CDR3 DNA. A D gene is named only where the DNA matches it firmly. Size is omitted from some rows. Given values are once, few, many or a class for expanded clones.

d_gene: TRBD1
j_gene: TRBJ2-1
abundance: .
len: 15
v_gene: TRBV11-3
CDR3aa: CASSPGQGFYNEQFF
CDR3nt: TGTGCCAGCAGCCCCGGACAGGGATTTTACAATGAGCAGTTCTTC

d_gene: .
j_gene: TRBJ2-7
abundance: .
len: 14
v_gene: TRBV27
CDR3aa: CASRPAVRGSEQYF
CDR3nt: TGTGCCAGCAGGCCCGCGGTGCGGGGCTCCGAGCAGTACTTC

d_gene: .
j_gene: TRBJ1-4
abundance: .
len: 15
v_gene: TRBV7-2
CDR3aa: CASSLGGGETEKLFF
CDR3nt: TGTGCCAGCAGCCTTGGTGGAGGCGAGACTGAAAAACTGTTTTTT

d_gene: .
j_gene: TRBJ1-1
abundance: .
len: 14
v_gene: TRBV10-2
CDR3aa: CASSEQLFHTEAFF
CDR3nt: TGCGCCAGCAGTGAGCAGCTGTTTCACACTGAAGCTTTCTTT

d_gene: .
j_gene: TRBJ2-1
abundance: .
len: 13
v_gene: TRBV19
CDR3aa: CASSTGRGGEQFF
CDR3nt: TGTGCCAGTAGTACAGGCAGAGGGGGTGAGCAGTTCTTC

d_gene: .
j_gene: TRBJ1-3
abundance: .
len: 12
v_gene: TRBV12-3/TRBV12-4
CDR3aa: CASSLYGNTIYF
CDR3nt: TGTGCCAGCAGTTTATACGGAAACACCATATATTTT

d_gene: .
j_gene: TRBJ2-5
abundance: .
len: 14
v_gene: TRBV7-9
CDR3aa: CASSLGGDRETQYF
CDR3nt: TGTGCCAGCAGCTTAGGAGGGGACCGAGAGACCCAGTACTTC

d_gene: TRBD1
j_gene: TRBJ2-1
abundance: .
len: 15
v_gene: TRBV11-1
CDR3aa: CASSTRDRSWNEQFF
CDR3nt: TGTGCCAGCAGCACTAGGGACAGGAGTTGGAATGAGCAGTTCTTC

d_gene: .
j_gene: TRBJ1-2
abundance: .
len: 10
v_gene: TRBV20-1
CDR3aa: CSASGEGFPF
CDR3nt: TGCAGTGCTTCGGGCGAGGGGTTTCCCTTC

d_gene: .
j_gene: TRBJ2-4
abundance: .
len: 17
v_gene: TRBV5-6
CDR3aa: CASSLPGRFLAKNIQYF
CDR3nt: TGTGCCAGCAGCTTGCCCGGACGGTTTCTAGCCAAAAACATTCAGTACTTC

d_gene: .
j_gene: TRBJ2-5
abundance: .
len: 14
v_gene: TRBV2
CDR3aa: CARTSKGLWETQYF
CDR3nt: TGTGCCCGCACCAGTAAGGGTCTGTGGGAGACCCAGTACTTC

d_gene: .
j_gene: TRBJ1-1
abundance: .
len: 13
v_gene: TRBV18
CDR3aa: CASLSAMNTEAFF
CDR3nt: TGTGCCAGTTTATCGGCTATGAACACTGAAGCTTTCTTT

d_gene: .
j_gene: TRBJ2-1
abundance: .
len: 13
v_gene: TRBV4-1
CDR3aa: CASSQVQGNEQFF
CDR3nt: TGCGCCAGCAGCCAAGTGCAGGGGAATGAGCAGTTCTTC

d_gene: .
j_gene: TRBJ2-4
abundance: .
len: 14
v_gene: TRBV30
CDR3aa: CAWSSQGAKNIQYF
CDR3nt: TGTGCCTGGAGTTCACAGGGTGCCAAAAACATTCAGTACTTC

d_gene: .
j_gene: TRBJ2-6
abundance: few
len: 15
v_gene: TRBV18
CDR3aa: CASSPVGSGANVLTF
CDR3nt: TGTGCCAGCTCCCCCGTGGGCTCTGGGGCCAACGTCCTGACTTTC

d_gene: TRBD2
j_gene: TRBJ2-3
abundance: .
len: 14
v_gene: TRBV12-3/TRBV12-4
CDR3aa: CASSPRGFADTQYF
CDR3nt: TGTGCCAGCAGTCCGCGGGGGTTCGCAGATACGCAGTATTTT

d_gene: .
j_gene: TRBJ1-2
abundance: .
len: 14
v_gene: TRBV7-9
CDR3aa: CASRKEGSYYGYTF
CDR3nt: TGTGCCAGCAGGAAAGAGGGGAGTTACTATGGCTACACCTTC

d_gene: .
j_gene: TRBJ1-4
abundance: .
len: 13
v_gene: TRBV6-2/TRBV6-3
CDR3aa: CASIWTHTEKLFF
CDR3nt: TGTGCCAGCATTTGGACACATACCGAAAAACTGTTTTTT

d_gene: .
j_gene: TRBJ2-5
abundance: .
len: 15
v_gene: TRBV7-6
CDR3aa: CASSFGGFTKETQYF
CDR3nt: TGTGCCAGCAGCTTTGGCGGGTTCACTAAAGAGACCCAGTACTTC

d_gene: .
j_gene: TRBJ1-5
abundance: .
len: 15
v_gene: TRBV30
CDR3aa: CAWSAGRVLDQPQHF
CDR3nt: TGTGCCTGGAGTGCTGGACGGGTGTTGGATCAGCCCCAGCATTTT

d_gene: TRBD2
j_gene: TRBJ2-1
abundance: .
len: 14
v_gene: TRBV20-1
CDR3aa: CSALLAGGPGEQFF
CDR3nt: TGCAGTGCTTTACTAGCGGGGGGGCCTGGGGAGCAGTTCTTC

d_gene: TRBD1
j_gene: TRBJ2-5
abundance: .
len: 15
v_gene: TRBV27
CDR3aa: CASSKLLTGGETQYF
CDR3nt: TGTGCCAGCAGCAAACTTCTAACAGGGGGGGAGACCCAGTACTTC

d_gene: .
j_gene: TRBJ2-1
abundance: .
len: 15
v_gene: TRBV5-1
CDR3aa: CASSWSISASNEQFF
CDR3nt: TGCGCCAGCAGCTGGTCGATCTCCGCAAGCAATGAGCAGTTCTTC

d_gene: TRBD1
j_gene: TRBJ2-5
abundance: .
len: 13
v_gene: TRBV4-1
CDR3aa: CASSRDRGETQYF
CDR3nt: TGCGCCAGCAGCCGGGACAGGGGAGAGACCCAGTACTTC

d_gene: .
j_gene: TRBJ1-1
abundance: .
len: 11
v_gene: TRBV2
CDR3aa: CASIQAAEAFF
CDR3nt: TGTGCCAGCATCCAAGCTGCTGAAGCTTTCTTT

d_gene: .
j_gene: TRBJ1-2
abundance: .
len: 12
v_gene: TRBV20-1
CDR3aa: CSAAGANYGYTF
CDR3nt: TGCAGTGCTGCAGGGGCGAACTATGGCTACACCTTC

d_gene: .
j_gene: TRBJ1-5
abundance: .
len: 12
v_gene: TRBV3-1
CDR3aa: CASSQGLQPQHF
CDR3nt: TGTGCCAGCAGCCAGGGGCTTCAGCCCCAGCATTTT

d_gene: .
j_gene: TRBJ1-1
abundance: .
len: 11
v_gene: TRBV20-1
CDR3aa: CSASTITEAFF
CDR3nt: TGCAGTGCTAGTACGATCACTGAAGCTTTCTTT

d_gene: .
j_gene: TRBJ1-1
abundance: once
len: 15
v_gene: TRBV7-9
CDR3aa: CASSPSTDVKGEAFF
CDR3nt: TGTGCCAGCAGCCCAAGCACCGACGTTAAAGGTGAAGCTTTCTTT

d_gene: .
j_gene: TRBJ2-7
abundance: once
len: 13
v_gene: TRBV12-3/TRBV12-4
CDR3aa: CASSLRSSYEQYF
CDR3nt: TGTGCCAGCAGTTTAAGAAGCTCCTACGAGCAGTACTTC

d_gene: .
j_gene: TRBJ1-4
abundance: .
len: 14
v_gene: TRBV9
CDR3aa: CASTRTGASEKLFF
CDR3nt: TGTGCCAGCACGCGCACGGGGGCCAGTGAAAAACTGTTTTTT

d_gene: .
j_gene: TRBJ2-7
abundance: .
len: 15
v_gene: TRBV28
CDR3aa: CASSLAAGPFYEQYF
CDR3nt: TGTGCCAGCAGTTTAGCTGCAGGGCCTTTTTACGAGCAGTACTTC

d_gene: .
j_gene: TRBJ2-1
abundance: .
len: 18
v_gene: TRBV20-1
CDR3aa: CSARGSGVGFREYNEQFF
CDR3nt: TGCAGTGCTAGAGGATCAGGGGTAGGTTTTCGAGAGTACAATGAGCAGTTCTTC

d_gene: TRBD1
j_gene: TRBJ1-4
abundance: .
len: 15
v_gene: TRBV20-1
CDR3aa: CSAEDTGAGNEKLFF
CDR3nt: TGCAGTGCTGAAGACACAGGGGCGGGTAATGAAAAACTGTTTTTT

d_gene: .
j_gene: TRBJ2-2
abundance: once
len: 14
v_gene: TRBV24-1
CDR3aa: CATSGTANTGELFF
CDR3nt: TGTGCCACCTCCGGGACGGCGAACACCGGGGAGCTGTTTTTT

d_gene: .
j_gene: TRBJ1-4
abundance: .
len: 14
v_gene: TRBV9
CDR3aa: CASSVRGMSEKLFF
CDR3nt: TGTGCCAGCAGCGTAAGGGGGATGAGTGAAAAACTGTTTTTT

d_gene: .
j_gene: TRBJ2-1
abundance: .
len: 11
v_gene: TRBV29-1
CDR3aa: CSVGPHNEQFF
CDR3nt: TGCAGCGTTGGACCCCACAATGAGCAGTTCTTC

d_gene: .
j_gene: TRBJ1-5
abundance: .
len: 14
v_gene: TRBV29-1
CDR3aa: CSVVAGDSNQPQHF
CDR3nt: TGCAGCGTTGTGGCAGGGGATAGCAATCAGCCCCAGCATTTT

d_gene: .
j_gene: TRBJ1-6
abundance: .
len: 14
v_gene: TRBV7-2
CDR3aa: CASTPAVPNSPLHF
CDR3nt: TGTGCCAGCACGCCAGCAGTTCCGAATTCACCCCTCCACTTT

d_gene: .
j_gene: TRBJ2-2
abundance: .
len: 13
v_gene: TRBV7-2
CDR3aa: CASKSGYAGELFF
CDR3nt: TGTGCCAGCAAGTCAGGGTACGCCGGGGAGCTGTTTTTT

d_gene: TRBD1
j_gene: TRBJ2-7
abundance: few
len: 14
v_gene: TRBV7-3
CDR3aa: CASSLEQGAIEQYF
CDR3nt: TGTGCCAGCAGCTTAGAACAGGGGGCTATCGAGCAGTACTTC

d_gene: TRBD1
j_gene: TRBJ2-7
abundance: .
len: 15
v_gene: TRBV5-1
CDR3aa: CASSLVGTGLYEQYF
CDR3nt: TGCGCCAGCAGCCTGGTGGGGACAGGCCTCTACGAGCAGTACTTC

d_gene: TRBD2
j_gene: TRBJ2-1
abundance: .
len: 14
v_gene: TRBV30
CDR3aa: CAWSAGLANNEQFF
CDR3nt: TGTGCCTGGAGTGCGGGACTAGCGAACAATGAGCAGTTCTTC

d_gene: .
j_gene: TRBJ2-5
abundance: .
len: 15
v_gene: TRBV7-2
CDR3aa: CASSLEGWAEETQYF
CDR3nt: TGTGCCAGCAGCTTGGAGGGATGGGCTGAAGAGACCCAGTACTTC

d_gene: .
j_gene: TRBJ2-6
abundance: .
len: 17
v_gene: TRBV3-1
CDR3aa: CASSQVPGPAGANVLTF
CDR3nt: TGTGCCAGCAGCCAAGTTCCGGGACCCGCTGGGGCCAACGTCCTGACTTTC

d_gene: .
j_gene: TRBJ2-1
abundance: once
len: 15
v_gene: TRBV20-1
CDR3aa: CSARTSSGPYNEQFF
CDR3nt: TGCAGTGCTAGGACCTCTAGTGGTCCCTACAATGAGCAGTTCTTC

d_gene: TRBD1
j_gene: TRBJ1-5
abundance: .
len: 14
v_gene: TRBV3-1
CDR3aa: CASSQVTGDQPQHF
CDR3nt: TGTGCCAGCAGCCAAGTGACAGGGGATCAGCCCCAGCATTTT

d_gene: .
j_gene: TRBJ2-5
abundance: few
len: 13
v_gene: TRBV7-3
CDR3aa: CASSPGSQETQYF
CDR3nt: TGTGCCAGCAGCCCAGGGTCACAAGAGACCCAGTACTTC

d_gene: .
j_gene: TRBJ1-3
abundance: .
len: 14
v_gene: TRBV30
CDR3aa: CAWSVLGGGNTIYF
CDR3nt: TGTGCCTGGAGTGTCCTCGGAGGTGGAAACACCATATATTTT

d_gene: .
j_gene: TRBJ2-1
abundance: .
len: 14
v_gene: TRBV13
CDR3aa: CASSRDPLANEQFF
CDR3nt: TGTGCCAGCAGCCGGGACCCTCTCGCCAATGAGCAGTTCTTC

d_gene: .
j_gene: TRBJ2-7
abundance: .
len: 13
v_gene: TRBV30
CDR3aa: CAWRRAGGYEQYF
CDR3nt: TGTGCCTGGAGGAGGGCAGGAGGGTACGAGCAGTACTTC

d_gene: .
j_gene: TRBJ2-1
abundance: .
len: 15
v_gene: TRBV7-3
CDR3aa: CASSLIGGRSNEQFF
CDR3nt: TGTGCCAGCAGCTTAATAGGGGGGCGGTCCAATGAGCAGTTCTTC

d_gene: TRBD2
j_gene: TRBJ2-5
abundance: .
len: 13
v_gene: TRBV20-1
CDR3aa: CSARLAGSETQYF
CDR3nt: TGCAGTGCTAGACTAGCGGGTTCGGAGACCCAGTACTTC